The rows below give T cell receptor beta chains drawn from one sample of a study of shared clonotypes between healthy human individuals. The assay was immunoSEQ multiplex PCR, and TCRdb's table has in-frame clones only and misses some. Found here are over 400,000 clones, roughly 95% of them singletons; the top ten hold 0.064%. Sample: naive CD4+ T cells sorted from blood. These receptor sequences come from a woman in her thirties in good health. Both conserved end residues are trimmed from each CDR3. Clone size appears in some rows only: once, few, many, or a class for an expanded clone.

clone_size	v_call	j_call	cdr3_aa
NA	TRBV30	TRBJ2-5	AWRDRRGYQETQY
once	TRBV5-1	TRBJ2-7	ASSTGLAGEGEQY
NA	TRBV9	TRBJ1-5	ASSQTGGGQPQH
NA	TRBV18	TRBJ1-4	ASSLQGLVEKLF
NA	TRBV6-6	TRBJ1-1	ASSYDRVNTEAF
NA	TRBV19	NA	ASTAGLGEQY
NA	TRBV11-1	TRBJ2-1	ASSFRYNEQF
NA	TRBV11-2	TRBJ1-3	ASSLIPGADGNTIY
few	TRBV2	TRBJ1-5	ASTGLSNQPQH
NA	TRBV7-2	TRBJ1-5	ASSFGDDQPQH
NA	TRBV18	TRBJ1-4	ASSPALPGQWFSVSARPDEKLF
NA	TRBV19	TRBJ2-3	ASSSDALGTDTQY
NA	TRBV4-1	TRBJ2-1	ASSQELAVISYNEQF
NA	TRBV21-1	TRBJ1-1	ASSKVGKGAGFGNTEAF
NA	TRBV5-6	TRBJ2-2	ASSRRGADTGELF
NA	TRBV29-1	TRBJ1-2	SVEGPANYGYT
NA	TRBV5-1	TRBJ2-2	ASSLRPGTNTGELF
NA	TRBV5-8	TRBJ2-5	ASSFPWGGLAIETQY